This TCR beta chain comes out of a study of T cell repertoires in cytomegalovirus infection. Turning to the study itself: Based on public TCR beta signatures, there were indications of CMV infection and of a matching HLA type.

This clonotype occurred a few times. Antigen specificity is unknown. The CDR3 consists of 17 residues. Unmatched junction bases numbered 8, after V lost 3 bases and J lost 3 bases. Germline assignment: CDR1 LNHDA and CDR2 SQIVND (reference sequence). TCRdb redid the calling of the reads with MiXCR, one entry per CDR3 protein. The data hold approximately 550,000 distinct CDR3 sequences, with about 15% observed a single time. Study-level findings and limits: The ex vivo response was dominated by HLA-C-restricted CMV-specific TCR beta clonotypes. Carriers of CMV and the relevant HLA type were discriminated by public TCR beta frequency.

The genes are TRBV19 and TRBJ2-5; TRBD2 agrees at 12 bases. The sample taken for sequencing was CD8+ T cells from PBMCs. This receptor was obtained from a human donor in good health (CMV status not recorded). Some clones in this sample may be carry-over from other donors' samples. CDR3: CASSIPTSGRGEETQYF. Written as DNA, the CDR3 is TGTGCCAGTAGTATCCCGACTAGCGGGAGAGGGGAAGAGACCCAGTACTTC.